This TCR beta chain derives from a study of T cell responses to AZD1222 COVID-19 vaccine. Germline assignment: CDR1 MDHEN and CDR2 SYDVKM. After removal of 1 base from V and 0 bases from J, the junction contained 3 bases not matched to a gene. CDR3 length: 16 residues. Method: immunoSEQ multiplex PCR; TCRdb's copy keeps in-frame clones and lacks some. This table has more than 150,000 clones, 91% appearing once. Comments on this clone: Its antigen is unidentified.

Study-level results: Researchers took repertoire samples only after the peak T cell response had come. Baseline serostatus was positive in only six AZD1222 recipients. In a largely white British group with more females than males, clonal diversity was possibly underestimated.

The specimen was peripheral blood, collected 28 days after the second AZD1222 dose. This receptor was taken from an adult who received the AZD1222 COVID-19 vaccine. The V call is TRBV28, the J call TRBJ2-1, with 7 positions matching TRBD1. CDR3 in DNA: TGTGCCAGCAGTTTATCAGGGGGATACTCCTACAATGAGCAGTTCTTC. Protein: CASSLSGGYSYNEQFF.